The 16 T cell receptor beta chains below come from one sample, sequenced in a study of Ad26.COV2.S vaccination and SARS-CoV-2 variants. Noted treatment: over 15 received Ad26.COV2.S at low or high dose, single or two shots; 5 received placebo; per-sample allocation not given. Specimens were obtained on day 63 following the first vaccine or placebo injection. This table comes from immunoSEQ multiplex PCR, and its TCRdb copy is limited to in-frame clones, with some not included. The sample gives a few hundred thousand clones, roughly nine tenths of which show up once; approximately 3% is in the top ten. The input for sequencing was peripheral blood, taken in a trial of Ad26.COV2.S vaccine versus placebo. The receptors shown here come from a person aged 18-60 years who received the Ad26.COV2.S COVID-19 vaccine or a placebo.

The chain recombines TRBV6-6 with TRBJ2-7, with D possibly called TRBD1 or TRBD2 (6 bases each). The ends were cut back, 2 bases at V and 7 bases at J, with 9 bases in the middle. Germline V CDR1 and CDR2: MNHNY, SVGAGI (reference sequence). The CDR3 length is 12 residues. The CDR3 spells CASSYGGREQYV. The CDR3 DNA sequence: TGTGCCAGCAGTTACGGGGGGCGAGAGCAGTACGTC.

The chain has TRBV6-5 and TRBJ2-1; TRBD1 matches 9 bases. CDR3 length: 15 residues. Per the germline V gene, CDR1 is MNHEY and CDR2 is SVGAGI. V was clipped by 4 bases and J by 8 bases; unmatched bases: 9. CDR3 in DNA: TGTGCCAGCAGTTTACCCCCGGGACAGGGAGATGAGCAGTTCTTC. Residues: CASSLPPGQGDEQFF.

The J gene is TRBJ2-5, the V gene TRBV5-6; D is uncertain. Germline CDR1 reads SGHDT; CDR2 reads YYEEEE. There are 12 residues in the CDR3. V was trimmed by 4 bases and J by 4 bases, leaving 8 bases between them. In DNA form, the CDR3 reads TGTGCCAGCAGCATAATCAGAGAGACCCAGTACTTC. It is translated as CASSIIRETQYF.

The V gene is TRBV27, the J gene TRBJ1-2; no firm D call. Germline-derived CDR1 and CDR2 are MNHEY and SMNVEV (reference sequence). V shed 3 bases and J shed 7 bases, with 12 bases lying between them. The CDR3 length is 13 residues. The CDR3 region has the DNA TGTGCCAGCAGTTTTCTTGGAGGAGTTGGCTACACCTTC. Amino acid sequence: CASSFLGGVGYTF.

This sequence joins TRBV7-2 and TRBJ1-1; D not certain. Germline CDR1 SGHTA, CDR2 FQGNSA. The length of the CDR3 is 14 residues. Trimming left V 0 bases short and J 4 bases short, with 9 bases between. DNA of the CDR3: TGTGCCAGCAGCTTAGCTCAGGCGGCCACTGAAGCTTTCTTT. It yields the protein CASSLAQAATEAFF. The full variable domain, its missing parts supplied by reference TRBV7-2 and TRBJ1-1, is GAGVSQSPSNKVTEKGKDVELRCDPISGHTALYWYRQSLGQGLEFLIYFQGNSAPDKSGLPSDRFSAERTGGSVSTLTIQRTQQEDSAVYLCASSLAQAATEAFFGQGTRLTVV.

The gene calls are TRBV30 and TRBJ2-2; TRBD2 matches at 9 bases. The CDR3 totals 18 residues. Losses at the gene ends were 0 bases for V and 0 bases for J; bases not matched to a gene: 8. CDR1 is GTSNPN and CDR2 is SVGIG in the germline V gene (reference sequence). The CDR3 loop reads CAWSVPPTSGTNTGELFF. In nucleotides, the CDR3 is TGTGCCTGGAGTGTCCCCCCGACTAGCGGCACGAACACCGGGGAGCTGTTTTTT.

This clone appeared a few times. The CDR3 loop reads CASKVPGNYGYTF. The CDR3 DNA follows: TGTGCCAGTAAAGTACCGGGAAACTATGGCTACACCTTC. The chain recombines TRBV19 with TRBJ1-2; D gene unclear. Trimming shortened V by 7 bases and J by 2 bases, and 11 bases separated the two germline ends. The CDR3 is made up of 13 amino acids. Germline V lookup: CDR1 LNHDA, CDR2 SQIVND (reference sequence).

CDR3 nucleotides: TGTGCCACCAGTGATCCCACAGGGGAACGCGGGGAGACCCAGTACTTC. This sequence encodes CATSDPTGERGETQYF. The rearrangement links TRBV24-1 to TRBJ2-5, with 7 bases identical to TRBD1. V dropped 3 bases and J dropped 5; count of bases not matched to a gene: 11. The CDR3 runs to 16 residues. Germline V CDR1 and CDR2: KGHDR, SFDVKD.

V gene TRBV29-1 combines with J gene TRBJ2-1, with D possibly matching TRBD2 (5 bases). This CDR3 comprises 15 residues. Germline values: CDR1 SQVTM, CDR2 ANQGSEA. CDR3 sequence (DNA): TGCAGTTTCTCCGGGAACCTCCTCTCCTACAATGAGCAGTTCTTC. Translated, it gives CSFSGNLLSYNEQFF.

Written as DNA, the CDR3 is TGTGCCAGCAGTTTAGCGGGGATACGATTTTACTCCTACAATGAGCAGTTCTTC. It specifies CASSLAGIRFYSYNEQFF. The chain links TRBV6-2 or TRBV6-3 to TRBJ2-1, with TRBD2 matching over 8 bases. The CDR3 runs 18 residues. The germline gives CDR1 MNHEY, CDR2 SVGEGT. The J segment lost 0 bases and the V segment lost 4 bases, leaving 11 bases of the junction unmatched.

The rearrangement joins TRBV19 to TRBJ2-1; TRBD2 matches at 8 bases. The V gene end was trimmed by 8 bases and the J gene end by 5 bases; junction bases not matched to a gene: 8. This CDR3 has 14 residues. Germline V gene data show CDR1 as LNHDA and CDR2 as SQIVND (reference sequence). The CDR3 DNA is TGTGCCAGTCAACGAGCTAGCGGGCACAATGAGCAGTTCTTC. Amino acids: CASQRASGHNEQFF.

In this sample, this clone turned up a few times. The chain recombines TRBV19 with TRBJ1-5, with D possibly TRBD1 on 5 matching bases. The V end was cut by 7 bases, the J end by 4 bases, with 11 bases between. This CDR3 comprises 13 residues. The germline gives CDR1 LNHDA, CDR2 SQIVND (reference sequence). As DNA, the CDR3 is TGTGCCAGTACCTTGACAGAAAATCAGCCCCAGCATTTT. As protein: CASTLTENQPQHF.

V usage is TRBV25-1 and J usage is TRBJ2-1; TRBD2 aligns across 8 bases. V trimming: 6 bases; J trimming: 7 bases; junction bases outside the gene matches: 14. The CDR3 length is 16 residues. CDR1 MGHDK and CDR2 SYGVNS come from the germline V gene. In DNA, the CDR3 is TGTGCCAGCAGGGGATTGGGACTAGACCAATCTAATGAGCAGTTCTTC. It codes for CASRGLGLDQSNEQFF.

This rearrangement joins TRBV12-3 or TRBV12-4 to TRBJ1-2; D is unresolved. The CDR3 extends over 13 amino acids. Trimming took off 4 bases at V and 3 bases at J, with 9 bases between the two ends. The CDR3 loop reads CASSYGRHYGYTF. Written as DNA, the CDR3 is TGTGCCAGCAGTTATGGGAGGCACTATGGCTACACCTTC.

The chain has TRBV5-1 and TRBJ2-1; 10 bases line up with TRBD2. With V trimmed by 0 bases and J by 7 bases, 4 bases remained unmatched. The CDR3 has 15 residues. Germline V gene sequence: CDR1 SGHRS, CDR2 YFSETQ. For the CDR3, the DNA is TGCGCCAGCAGCTTGGGGACTAGCGGACGGAATGAGCAGTTCTTC. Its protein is CASSLGTSGRNEQFF. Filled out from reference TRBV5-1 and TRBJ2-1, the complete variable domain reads KAGVTQTPRYLIKTRGQQVTLSCSPISGHRSVSWYQQTPGQGLQFLFEYFSETQRNKGNFPGRFSGRQFSNSRSEMNVSTLELGDSALYLCASSLGTSGRNEQFFGPGTRLTVL.

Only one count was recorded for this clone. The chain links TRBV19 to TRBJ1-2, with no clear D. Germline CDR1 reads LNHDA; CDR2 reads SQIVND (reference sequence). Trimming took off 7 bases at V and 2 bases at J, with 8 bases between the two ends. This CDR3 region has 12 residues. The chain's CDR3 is CASTDLNYGYTF. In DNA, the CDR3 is TGTGCCAGTACTGATTTGAACTATGGCTACACCTTC. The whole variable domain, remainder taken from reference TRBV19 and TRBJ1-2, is DGGITQSPKYLFRKEGQNVTLSCEQNLNHDAMYWYRQDPGQGLRLIYYSQIVNDFQKGDIAEGYSVSREKKESFPLTVTSAQKNPTAFYLCASTDLNYGYTFGSGTRLTVV.